The sequence of this T cell receptor beta chain was determined in a study of early T cells in non-severe SARS-CoV-2 infection. Looking at the study overall: Bulk RNA taken from unsorted whole blood was sequenced, leaving chains unpaired. Notes on the study in general: Matching against VDJdb likely underestimated virus-specific expansions, favoring anti-spike CD8.

Individual cDNA molecules received unique molecular identifiers. Each CDR3 protein gets one entry after TCRdb re-called the 5' RACE reads with MiXCR. In the table there are approximately 38,000 distinct CDR3 sequences, around 4.3% of which are singletons. This clonotype was counted many times. Its antigen is unknown. The CDR3 spans 16 residues. V shed 3 bases, J shed 4 bases, and the junction held 8 bases outside the gene matches. CDR1 and CDR2 from the germline V gene are LGHNT and FRNRAP. The chain combines TRBV12-5 with TRBJ2-5, with 10 bases that match TRBD2. The source is an adult who was a healthcare worker with PCR-confirmed SARS-CoV-2 infection or an uninfected control (not recorded which). Sequenced material: whole blood. The chain's CDR3 is CASGLGPSGSSETQYF. CDR3 in DNA: TGTGCTAGTGGTTTAGGACCTAGCGGGAGTTCAGAGACCCAGTACTTC.